This entry features one T cell receptor beta chain sequence. These data originate in a study of shared clonotypes between healthy human individuals. Measured with immunoSEQ multiplex PCR; TCRdb has only the in-frame clones, and not every one. The sample holds some 740,000 clones, roughly 92% seen once. Naive CD8 isolation took CD45RO-negative cells positively selected for CCR7 and excluded terminally differentiated effector memory CD45RA+ cells. The CDR3 is 15 amino acids. Germline CDR1 is MDHEN and CDR2 is SYDVKM. V lost 5 bases and J lost 0, with 14 bases in between. The material sequenced was naive CD8+ T cells sorted from blood. This clonotype was obtained from a man aged 30 to 39 in good health. The V gene is TRBV28, the J gene TRBJ2-7; maybe TRBD1 (5 bases). Here the CDR3 reads CASSPLTENSYEQYF. The CDR3 DNA reads TGTGCCAGCAGTCCCTTGACAGAGAACTCCTACGAGCAGTACTTC.